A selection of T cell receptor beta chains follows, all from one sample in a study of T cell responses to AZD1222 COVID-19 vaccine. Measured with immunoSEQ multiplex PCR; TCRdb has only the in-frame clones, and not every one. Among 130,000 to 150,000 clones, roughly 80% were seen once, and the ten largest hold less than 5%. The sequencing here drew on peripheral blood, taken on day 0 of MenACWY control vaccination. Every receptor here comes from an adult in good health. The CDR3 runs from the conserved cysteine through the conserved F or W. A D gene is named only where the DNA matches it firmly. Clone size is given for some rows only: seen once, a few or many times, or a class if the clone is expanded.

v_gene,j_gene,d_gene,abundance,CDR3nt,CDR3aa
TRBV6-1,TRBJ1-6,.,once,TGTGCCAGCAGTGAAGAGCCTGACTACAAGGCTTCACCCCTCCACTTT,CASSEEPDYKASPLHF
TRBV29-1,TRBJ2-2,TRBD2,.,TGCAGCGTTGTTAGTGGACTAGCCGGCGGCACCGGGGAGCTGTTTTTT,CSVVSGLAGGTGELFF
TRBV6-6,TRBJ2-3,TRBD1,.,TGTGCCAGCAGTGGACAGGGGGTGGCAGATACGCAGTATTTT,CASSGQGVADTQYF
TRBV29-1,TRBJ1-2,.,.,TGCAGCGTTGAAGGGGAGGCGTATGGCTACACCTTC,CSVEGEAYGYTF
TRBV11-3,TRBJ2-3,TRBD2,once,TGTGCCAGCAGTCCAGGACTAGCGGGGACCACAGATACGCAGTATTTT,CASSPGLAGTTDTQYF
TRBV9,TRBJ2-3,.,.,TGTGCCAGCAGCCGTACAGATACGCAGTATTTT,CASSRTDTQYF
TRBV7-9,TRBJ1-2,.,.,TGTGCCAGCAGCTTAGGTTCCGGGGATCTTGGCTACACCTTC,CASSLGSGDLGYTF
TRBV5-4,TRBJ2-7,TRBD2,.,TGTGCCAGCAGCTCGCGGGGGGCCCACGAGCAGTACTTC,CASSSRGAHEQYF
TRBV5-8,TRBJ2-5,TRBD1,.,TGTGCCAGCAGCTTGGAGGGACAGGGAGGGGAGACCCAGTACTTC,CASSLEGQGGETQYF
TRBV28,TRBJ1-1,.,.,TGTGCCAGCACCAAAAACGGGGCCCTAGAAGCTTTCTTT,CASTKNGALEAFF
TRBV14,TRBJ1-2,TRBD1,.,TGTGCCAGCAGCCCGGGACAGCACTATGGCTACACCTTC,CASSPGQHYGYTF
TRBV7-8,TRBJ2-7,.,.,TGTGCCAGCAGCCGCGATCAGGGCCTGTCGACTTACGAGCAGTACTTC,CASSRDQGLSTYEQYF
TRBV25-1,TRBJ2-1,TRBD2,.,TGTGCCAGCAGTGAAGAAACTAGCGGCCTGTACAATGAGCAGTTCTTC,CASSEETSGLYNEQFF
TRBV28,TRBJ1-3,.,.,TGTGCCAGCAGTACCGGTGGTGAGGGGTCTGGAAACACCATATATTTT,CASSTGGEGSGNTIYF
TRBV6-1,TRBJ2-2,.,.,TGTGCCAGCAGTGAATGGCCGTCACGCGGCGCCGGGGAGCTGTTTTTT,CASSEWPSRGAGELFF
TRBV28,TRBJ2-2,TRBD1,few,TGTGCCAGCTTAAGACAGGGCATCACCGGGGAGCTGTTTTTT,CASLRQGITGELFF
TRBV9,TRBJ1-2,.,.,TGTGCCAGCAGCGTAGGGACAGCTCGCCCTGGGGGCTACACCTTC,CASSVGTARPGGYTF
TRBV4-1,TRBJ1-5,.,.,TGCGCCAGCAGCCAAGATATCACAGGGCGTCAGCCCCAGCATTTT,CASSQDITGRQPQHF
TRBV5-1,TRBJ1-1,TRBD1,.,TGCGCCAGCAGCCAGCGGACAGGGGAAACGGCTGAAGCTTTCTTT,CASSQRTGETAEAFF
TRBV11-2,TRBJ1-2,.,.,TGTGCCAGCGGACAATCCCGGGGGCGGGTTAACTATGGCTACACCTTC,CASGQSRGRVNYGYTF
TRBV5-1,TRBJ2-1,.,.,TGCGCCAGCAGCTTGGGGGACTCCTACAATGAGCAGTTCTTC,CASSLGDSYNEQFF
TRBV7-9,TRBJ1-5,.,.,TGTGCCAGCAGCTTAGCGGACTCCCTCAATCAGCCCCAGCATTTT,CASSLADSLNQPQHF
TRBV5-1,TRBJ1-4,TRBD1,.,TGCGCCAGCAGCAAGGGACAGGGACAAAATGAAAAACTGTTTTTT,CASSKGQGQNEKLFF
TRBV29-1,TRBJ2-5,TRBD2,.,TGCAGCGCCCGGGAGGTTCGGCAGTCTCAAGAGACCCAGTACTTC,CSAREVRQSQETQYF
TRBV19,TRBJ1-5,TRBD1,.,TGTGCCAGTAAACCGGACAGGGTAAGCCAGCCCCAGCATTTT,CASKPDRVSQPQHF
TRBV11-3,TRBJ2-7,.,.,TGTGCCAGCAGCTTAGATTGGAGGGCAGAGCAGTACTTC,CASSLDWRAEQYF
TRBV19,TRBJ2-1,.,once,TGTGCCAGTACCATGGGCGGGGGCACCTACAATGAGCAGTTCTTC,CASTMGGGTYNEQFF
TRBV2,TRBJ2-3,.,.,TGTGCCAGCAGTGTCCGGGGAGATACGCAGTATTTT,CASSVRGDTQYF
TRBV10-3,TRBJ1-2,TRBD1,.,TGTGCCATCAGTGAATGGCAGGGGGCGAATCTCGATGGCTACACCTTC,CAISEWQGANLDGYTF
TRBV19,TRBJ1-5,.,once,TGTGCCAGTAGTATAGGACGGAGCAATCAGCCCCAGCATTTT,CASSIGRSNQPQHF
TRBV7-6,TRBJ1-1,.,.,TGTGCCAGCAGCTTAGCTGGGGGGGGAACCACTGAAGCTTTCTTT,CASSLAGGGTTEAFF
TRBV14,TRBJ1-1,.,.,TGTGCCAGCAGCCGGGCATCAGGGAGGACGTCTGAAGCTTTCTTT,CASSRASGRTSEAFF
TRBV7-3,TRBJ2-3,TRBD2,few,TGTGCCAGCAGCCCTAGCGGAACTACAGATACGCAGTATTTT,CASSPSGTTDTQYF
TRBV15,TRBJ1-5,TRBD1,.,TGTGCCACCAGCAGCCCACAGGGGACCCAGCCCCAGCATTTT,CATSSPQGTQPQHF
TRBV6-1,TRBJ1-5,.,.,TGTGCCAGCAGTGAATCCAGCCCAATTCAGCCCCAGCATTTT,CASSESSPIQPQHF
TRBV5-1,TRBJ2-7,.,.,TGCGCCAGCAGCCCCGGGAAGTGGGATAACTCCTACGAGCAGTACTTC,CASSPGKWDNSYEQYF
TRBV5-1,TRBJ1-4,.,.,TGCGCCAGCAAGGAGGATACTGAAAAACTGTTTTTT,CASKEDTEKLFF
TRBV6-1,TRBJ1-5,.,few,TGTGCCAGCAGTGAAATGATAAGGGATCAGCCCCAGCATTTT,CASSEMIRDQPQHF
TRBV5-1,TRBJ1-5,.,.,TGCGCCAGCAGCTTGGATCCAGGACACGGCCAGCCCCAGCATTTT,CASSLDPGHGQPQHF
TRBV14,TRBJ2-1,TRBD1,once,TGTGCCAGCAGTCCCAGGGGGCGTAGCTCCTACAATGAGCAGTTCTTC,CASSPRGRSSYNEQFF
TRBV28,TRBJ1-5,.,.,TGTGCCAGCAGAGACTATAGCAATCAGCCCCAGCATTTT,CASRDYSNQPQHF
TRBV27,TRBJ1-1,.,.,TGTGCCAGCAGGCTTTCCCACATGAACACTGAAGCTTTCTTT,CASRLSHMNTEAFF
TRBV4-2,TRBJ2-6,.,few,TGTGCCAGCAGCCAAGCGAGGCAGGGATCTGGGGCCAACGTCCTGACTTTC,CASSQARQGSGANVLTF